This T cell receptor beta chain derives from a study of T cell changes during pregnancy in multiple sclerosis. Profiling relied on immunoSEQ multiplex PCR, and the TCRdb table lists in-frame clones only, not all of them. This table holds around 130,000 clones, 93% found once. Germline values: CDR1 SGHDT, CDR2 YYEEEE. The CDR3 has 12 residues. V gave up 0 bases and J gave up 8 bases, with 8 bases separating them. The sample was peripheral blood, taken before pregnancy. This clonotype was obtained from a female donor with multiple sclerosis, enrolled in a pregnancy study. The chain has TRBV5-6 and TRBJ1-2; no clear D gene. The CDR3 sequence is CASSLVAVGYTF. CDR3 in DNA: TGTGCCAGCAGCTTGGTGGCAGTCGGCTACACCTTC.